This entry is about one T cell receptor beta chain. This sample was taken from a study of blood T cell repertoires in COVID-19. Germline lookup yields CDR1 GTSNPN and CDR2 SVGIG (reference sequence). This CDR3 has 15 amino acids. V was pared by 2 bases and J by 4 bases, with 6 bases of the junction left unmatched. Produced via immunoSEQ multiplex PCR; TCRdb's table is partial and in-frame only. The sample includes some 300,000 clones, about 87% seen only once; the top ten take 6.3%. The sample consisted of peripheral blood. The sequence was obtained from a woman in her fifties or sixties with COVID-19, enrolled during active disease. The chain uses TRBV30 and TRBJ1-2; TRBD1 agrees at 11 bases. CDR3 residues: CAWSYGTGGFYGYTF. In nucleotides, the CDR3 is TGTGCCTGGAGTTACGGGACAGGGGGGTTCTATGGCTACACCTTC.